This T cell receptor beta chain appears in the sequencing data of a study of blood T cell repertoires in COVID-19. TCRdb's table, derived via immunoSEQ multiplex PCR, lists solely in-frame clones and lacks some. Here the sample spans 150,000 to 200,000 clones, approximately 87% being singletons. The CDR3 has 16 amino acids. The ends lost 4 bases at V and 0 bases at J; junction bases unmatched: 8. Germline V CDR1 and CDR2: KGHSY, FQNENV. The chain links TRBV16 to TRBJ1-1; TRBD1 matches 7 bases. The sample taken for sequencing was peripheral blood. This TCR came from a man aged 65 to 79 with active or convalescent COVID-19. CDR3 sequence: CASSRPGQPMNTEAFF. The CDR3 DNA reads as TGTGCCAGCAGCCGTCCGGGACAGCCCATGAACACTGAAGCTTTCTTT.